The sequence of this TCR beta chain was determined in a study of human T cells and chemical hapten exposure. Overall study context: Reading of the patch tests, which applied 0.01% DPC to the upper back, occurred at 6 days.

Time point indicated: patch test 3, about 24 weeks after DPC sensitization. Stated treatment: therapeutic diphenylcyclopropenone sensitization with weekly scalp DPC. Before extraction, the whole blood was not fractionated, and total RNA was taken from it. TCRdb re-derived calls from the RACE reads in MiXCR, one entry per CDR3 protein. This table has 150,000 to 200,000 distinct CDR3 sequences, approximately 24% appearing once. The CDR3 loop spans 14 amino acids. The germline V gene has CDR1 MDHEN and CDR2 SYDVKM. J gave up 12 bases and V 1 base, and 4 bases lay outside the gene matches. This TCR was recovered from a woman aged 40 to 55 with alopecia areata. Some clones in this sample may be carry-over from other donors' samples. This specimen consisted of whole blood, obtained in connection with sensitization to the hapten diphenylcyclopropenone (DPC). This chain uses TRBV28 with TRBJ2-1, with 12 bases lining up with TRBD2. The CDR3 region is CASSLSSGRAGQFF. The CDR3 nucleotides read TGTGCCAGCAGTTTATCTAGCGGGAGGGCGGGGCAGTTCTTC.